What follows are 21 T cell receptor beta chains derived from one specimen sequenced in a study of CD8 T cells in Susac syndrome. Reverse transcription used about 0.5 to 1 ug RNA and random hexamers. TCRdb analysed the immunoSEQ multiplex PCR reads with MiXCR anew, one entry per CDR3 protein. The repertoire includes 150,000 or so distinct CDR3 sequences, approximately 95% of them detected once, and roughly 0.14% sits in the top ten. The sequenced sample consisted of CD4+ T cells from PBMCs. The origin of the receptors is a human donor with Susac syndrome.

The chain has TRBV29-1 and TRBJ1-2; maybe TRBD1 (5 bases). The germline V and J ends were trimmed by 4 bases and 4 bases, with 19 bases remaining between them. The germline V gene encodes CDR1 SQVTM and CDR2 ANQGSEA. The CDR3 is 15 amino acids. CDR3 sequence reads: CSVGRQRITPYGYTF. The CDR3 region has the DNA TGCAGCGTTGGACGACAGCGAATCACTCCCTATGGCTACACCTTC. Combining the CDR3 with reference TRBV29-1 and TRBJ1-2 gives the whole variable domain SAVISQKPSRDICQRGTSLTIQCQVDSQVTMMFWYRQQPGQSLTLIATANQGSEATYESGFVIDKFPISRPNLTFSTLTVSNMSPEDSSIYLCSVGRQRITPYGYTFGSGTRLTVV.

The chain couples TRBV27 to TRBJ2-7, with D possibly matching TRBD2 (6 bases). The V end lost 5 bases, the J end lost 4 bases, and 18 bases lay between the germline ends. The CDR3 spans 15 residues. In germline, CDR1 is MNHEY, CDR2 SMNVEV (reference sequence). CDR3 DNA: TGTGCCAGCAGTCCAGACGCGGGGCAAAGGTACGAGCAGTACTTC. Its protein is CASSPDAGQRYEQYF.

The chain uses TRBV6-2 or TRBV6-3 and TRBJ2-1, with D tentatively TRBD2 (5 bases). CDR3 length equals 14 residues. V dropped 4 bases and J dropped 1 base, with 8 bases sitting between them. The V gene's germline CDR1 is MNHEY and CDR2 SVGEGT. The CDR3 nucleotides read TGTGCCAGCAGTTCCCGGGGTTCCTACAATGAGCAGTTCTTC. This codes for CASSSRGSYNEQFF.

Notes on this clonotype: A junction end diverges from the germline sequence, so it may reflect a read error. J is TRBJ2-3 and V is TRBV2; unclear D gene. This CDR3 has 14 residues. Germline CDR1 is SNHLY and CDR2 is FYNNEI. This CDR3 reads CASRGVGSTDTQYF. The CDR3 nucleotides read TGTGCTAGCAGAGGAGTAGGGAGCACAGATACGCAGTATTTT. The full variable domain, with the rest looked up from reference TRBV2 and TRBJ2-3, is EPEVTQTPSHQVTQMGQEVILRCVPISNHLYFYWYRQILGQKVEFLVSFYNNEISEKSEIFDDQFSVERPDGSNFTLKIRSTKLEDSAMYFCASRGVGSTDTQYFGPGTRLTVL.

The V and J genes are TRBV27 and TRBJ2-7, with a weak D call TRBD1 (6 bases). From germline, CDR1 is MNHEY and CDR2 SMNVEV (reference sequence). V was pared by 5 bases and J by 5 bases, with 10 bases between. CDR3 length: 12 residues. This CDR3 is CASSPRQDEQYF. The CDR3 nucleotides are TGTGCCAGCAGTCCACGACAGGACGAGCAGTACTTC.

V usage is TRBV24-1 and J usage is TRBJ2-3; 9 nucleotides match TRBD1. V was clipped by 6 bases and J by 2 bases; unmatched bases: 5. The CDR3 totals 15 residues. Looked up from germline, CDR1 is KGHDR and CDR2 is SFDVKD. CDR3 amino acids: CATSQGQGDTDTQYF. In DNA form, the CDR3 reads TGTGCCACCAGTCAGGGACAGGGAGACACAGATACGCAGTATTTT.

The gene calls are TRBV30 and TRBJ2-1; D is undetermined. The V gene's germline CDR1 is GTSNPN and CDR2 SVGIG (reference sequence). This CDR3 is built from 14 residues. Trimming removed 4 bases from V and 5 bases from J, with 15 bases in between. CDR3 sequence (DNA): TGTGCCTGGACCCACCCCCGGTTTCACAATGAGCAGTTCTTC. It codes for CAWTHPRFHNEQFF.

CDR3: CALRRAGQETQYF. The CDR3 bases are TGTGCCTTAAGGAGGGCTGGGCAAGAGACCCAGTACTTC. The chain joins TRBV30 to TRBJ2-5; TRBD2 is a possible D gene (6 bases). Trimming took off 7 bases at V and 2 bases at J, with 14 bases between the two ends. The CDR3 sequence is 13 residues long. Germline lookup yields CDR1 GTSNPN and CDR2 SVGIG (reference sequence).

The genes are TRBV28 and TRBJ1-2, with 8 bases that match TRBD1. The germline CDR1 and CDR2 sequences are MDHEN and SYDVKM. V trimming: 7 bases; J trimming: 3 bases; junction bases outside the gene matches: 4. The CDR3 runs 13 residues. The CDR3 coding sequence is TGTGCCAGCAATAAGGGACAGGACTATGGCTACACCTTC. Amino acids: CASNKGQDYGYTF.

V usage is TRBV20-1 and J usage is TRBJ2-1, with 13 bases aligning to TRBD2. Germline CDR1 is DFQATT and CDR2 is SNEGSKA (reference sequence). The CDR3 is 13 residues long. The CDR3: CTAGTSGDNEQFF. DNA for the CDR3: TGCACCGCCGGGACTAGCGGGGACAATGAGCAGTTCTTC.

The chain is built from TRBV27 and TRBJ2-2; 12 bases agree with TRBD1. J gave up 7 bases and V 7 bases, and 7 bases lay outside the gene matches. The V gene's germline CDR1 is MNHEY and CDR2 SMNVEV (reference sequence). This CDR3 spans 15 amino acids. The CDR3 sequence: CASTLGTGGHGELFF. The CDR3 nucleotides read TGTGCCAGCACCTTGGGGACAGGGGGCCACGGGGAGCTGTTTTTT.

The chain recombines TRBV20-1 with TRBJ1-2; D is possibly TRBD1 (5 bases). Looked up from germline, CDR1 is DFQATT and CDR2 is SNEGSKA (reference sequence). The CDR3 has 14 residues. Trimming removed 5 bases from V and 4 bases from J, with 17 bases in between. The CDR3 bases are TGCAGTGCTGGAGGGACCGCTCTAATCTATGGCTACACCTTC. It translates to CSAGGTALIYGYTF.

The chain couples TRBV4-1 to TRBJ2-1; D tentatively reads TRBD1 or TRBD2 (5 bases each). The V end was cut by 4 bases, the J end by 4 bases, with 14 bases between. Germline values: CDR1 MGHRA, CDR2 YSYEKL. The CDR3 has 15 residues. DNA for the CDR3: TGCGCCAGCAGCCTACTCGGGACGAAGTACAATGAGCAGTTCTTC. It codes for CASSLLGTKYNEQFF.

This chain connects TRBV29-1 to TRBJ2-7; a possible D gene is TRBD1 (5 bases). V dropped 7 bases and J dropped 3 bases, with 10 bases sitting between them. The germline gives CDR1 SQVTM, CDR2 ANQGSEA. CDR3 length equals 11 residues. The CDR3, as DNA: TGCAGCGCCAGGGCCGACTACGAGCAGTACTTC. Translation: CSARADYEQYF.

Turning to this clonotype: Sequence at one end of the junction differs from germline and may be a read error. The genes are TRBV20-1 and TRBJ2-1; 7 nucleotides match TRBD2. The CDR3 is 16 residues long. The germline CDR1 and CDR2 sequences are DFQATT and SNEGSKA (reference sequence). CDR3 loop: CSARFPPAGDYHEQFF. The CDR3 coding sequence is TGCAGTGCTAGATTCCCTCCCGCGGGAGACTACCATGAGCAGTTCTTC.

The chain has TRBV20-1 and TRBJ1-2; 12 nucleotides align to TRBD1. The CDR3 loop spans 15 amino acids. CDR1 DFQATT and CDR2 SNEGSKA come from the germline V gene (reference sequence). The J segment lost 8 bases and the V segment lost 6 bases, leaving 13 bases of the junction unmatched. CDR3 sequence: CSAGPSGQGAEGYTF. CDR3 nucleotides: TGCAGTGCCGGACCATCGGGACAGGGGGCGGAAGGCTACACCTTC.

This rearrangement joins TRBV12-3 or TRBV12-4 to TRBJ2-2; 9 positions match TRBD1. The CDR3 totals 13 residues. The ends lost 6 bases at V and 9 bases at J; junction bases unmatched: 5. The CDR3 DNA reads TGTGCCAGCAGACCACAGGGGGCGAGGGAGCTGTTTTTT. Protein: CASRPQGARELFF.

The chain recombines TRBV5-4 with TRBJ2-1, with TRBD2 matching over 13 bases. J was trimmed by 2 bases and V by 5 bases; bases with no gene match: 16. CDR3 length: 20 amino acids. Germline V CDR1 and CDR2: SGHNT, YYREEE (reference sequence). This CDR3 reads CASSHPSGLAGVSAYNEQFF. CDR3 nucleotides: TGTGCCAGCAGTCACCCATCCGGACTAGCGGGAGTTTCGGCCTACAATGAGCAGTTCTTC.

J is TRBJ2-5 and V is TRBV20-1; D gene unclear. Germline-derived CDR1 and CDR2 are DFQATT and SNEGSKA (reference sequence). Trimming cost V 3 bases and J 3 bases, with 11 bases left between them. The CDR3 totals 13 residues. The CDR3 is CSARPNKKETQYF. DNA of the CDR3: TGCAGTGCTAGGCCAAACAAAAAAGAGACCCAGTACTTC.

The chain has TRBV4-1 and TRBJ2-1, with TRBD2 identical over 9 bases. The V gene end was trimmed by 4 bases and the J gene end by 9 bases; junction bases not matched to a gene: 7. The CDR3 consists of 14 residues. The V gene's germline CDR1 is MGHRA and CDR2 YSYEKL. CDR3 sequence (DNA): TGCGCCAGCAGCCGTAGCGGGAGATTGCCTGAGCAGTTCTTC. Translation gives CASSRSGRLPEQFF.

V is TRBV19 and J is TRBJ1-5; D call uncertain. Germline CDR1 and CDR2: LNHDA and SQIVND (reference sequence). This CDR3 comprises 16 residues. The V end was cut by 7 bases, the J end by 3 bases, with 19 bases between. The chain's CDR3 is CASTPTGGRHNQPQHF. The CDR3 nucleotides are TGTGCCAGTACTCCGACGGGTGGGAGACACAATCAGCCCCAGCATTTT.